This TCR beta chain was recorded in a study of CD4 and CD8 cells across lung adenocarcinoma regions. TCRdb independently ran MiXCR on the PCR reads; one entry per CDR3 protein. The sample has approximately 4,300 distinct CDR3 sequences, about 45% seen once. Germline values: CDR1 MNHNS, CDR2 SASEGT. The CDR3 spans 21 residues. The patients had localized lung adenocarcinoma, a non-small cell subtype. Only one count was recorded for this clonotype. The origin of this receptor is a female donor with lung adenocarcinoma. The CD4 and CD8 labels of this study may be unreliable. The sequenced material came from CD4+ T cells from the margin of a lung tumor. The J gene is TRBJ2-1, the V gene TRBV6-1; 13 bases map to TRBD2. The DNA matches TRBJ2-5 better at its end, which makes the J call doubtful. CDR3 amino acids: CASSDPGLAGRVRQYQETQYF. DNA of the CDR3: TGTGCCAGCAGTGACCCGGGACTAGCGGGGAGGGTGCGACAGTACCAAGAGACCCAGTACTTC.